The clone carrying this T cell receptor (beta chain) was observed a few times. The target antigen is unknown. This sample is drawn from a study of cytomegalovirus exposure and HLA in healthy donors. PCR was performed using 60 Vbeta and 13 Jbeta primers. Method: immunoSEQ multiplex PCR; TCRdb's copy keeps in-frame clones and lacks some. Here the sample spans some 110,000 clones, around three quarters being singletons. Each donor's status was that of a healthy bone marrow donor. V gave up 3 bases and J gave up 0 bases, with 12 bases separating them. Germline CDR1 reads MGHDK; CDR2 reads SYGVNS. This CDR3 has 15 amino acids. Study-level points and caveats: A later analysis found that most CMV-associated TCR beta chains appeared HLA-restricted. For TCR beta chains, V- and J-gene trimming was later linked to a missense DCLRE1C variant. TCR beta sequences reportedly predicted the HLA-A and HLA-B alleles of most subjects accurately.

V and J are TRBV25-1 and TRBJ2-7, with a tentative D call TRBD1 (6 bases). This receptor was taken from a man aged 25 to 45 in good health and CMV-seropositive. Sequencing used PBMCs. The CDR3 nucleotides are TGTGCCAGCAGTGACAGGGGTGGAAGCTCCTACGAGCAGTACTTC. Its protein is CASSDRGGSSYEQYF.